A selection of T cell receptor beta chains follows, all from one sample in a study of blood T cell repertoires in COVID-19. Profiling relied on immunoSEQ multiplex PCR, and the TCRdb table lists in-frame clones only, not all of them. Of under 300,000 clones detected, approximately 88% appear once; the ten largest clones hold 2.5%. The sample was PBMCs or T cells enriched from blood (not recorded which). These TCRs come from a woman aged 35 to 49 with acute COVID-19. Each CDR3 is given with its conserved first and last residue. The order of the fields is CDR3 protein, CDR3 DNA, V gene, J gene, clone size, D gene. D genes are given only for firm matches. Clone size is shown for a subset of rows, as once, few, many or a class of expanded clone.

CASSQPGTGHYGYTF	TGTGCCAGCAGCCAACCCGGGACAGGGCACTATGGCTACACCTTC	TRBV5-4	TRBJ1-2	-	TRBD1
CASSPSQGNSPLHF	TGTGCCAGCTCACCTTCCCAGGGGAATTCACCCCTCCACTTT	TRBV18	TRBJ1-6	-	-
CASSETGTGIYEQYF	TGTGCCAGCAGCGAAACCGGGACAGGGATCTACGAGCAGTACTTC	TRBV9	TRBJ2-7	few	TRBD1
CASSLGTALEQYF	TGTGCCAGCTCACTCGGGACAGCCCTCGAGCAGTACTTC	TRBV18	TRBJ2-7	-	TRBD1
CASSQAPLSSYNSPLHF	TGTGCCAGTAGCCAGGCGCCTCTCAGCTCCTATAATTCACCCCTCCACTTT	TRBV19	TRBJ1-6	-	-
CASSSSYEQYF	TGTGCCAGCAGCTCGAGCTACGAGCAGTACTTC	TRBV11-2	TRBJ2-7	-	-
CASSQDQGVLNEKLFF	TGTGCCAGCAGCCAAGATCAAGGGGTATTAAATGAAAAACTGTTTTTT	TRBV3-1/TRBV3-2	TRBJ1-4	-	-
CASSFGTVGGGDNTEAFF	TGTGCCAGCAGCTTCGGGACAGTCGGGGGAGGCGACAACACTGAAGCTTTCTTT	TRBV7-9	TRBJ1-1	once	TRBD1
CASSILRSNTEAFF	TGTGCCAGCAGCATACTACGATCCAACACTGAAGCTTTCTTT	TRBV7-8	TRBJ1-1	-	-
CSGRDRGLDTEAFF	TGCAGCGGGCGGGACAGGGGGCTTGACACTGAAGCTTTCTTT	TRBV29-1	TRBJ1-1	-	TRBD1
CASSDGLARSGANVLTF	TGTGCCAGCAGTGACGGTCTAGCCCGCTCTGGGGCCAACGTCCTGACTTTC	TRBV2	TRBJ2-6	-	-
CASSGLAGGEQYF	TGTGCCAGCAGCGGACTAGCGGGGGGCGAGCAGTACTTC	TRBV6-5	TRBJ2-7	-	TRBD2
CASSLTYRAGNTEAFF	TGTGCCAGCAGTTTGACATACAGGGCTGGGAACACTGAAGCTTTCTTT	TRBV27	TRBJ1-1	-	-
CASSLLIHISILNTEAFF	TGTGCCAGCAGCTTGTTAATACACATAAGTATTCTGAACACTGAAGCTTTCTTT	TRBV5-5	TRBJ1-1	many	-
CASSGQDYGYTF	TGTGCCAGCAGCGGACAGGACTATGGCTACACCTTC	TRBV7-9	TRBJ1-2	-	TRBD1
CAILSRGSGYGYTF	TGTGCCATCTTGAGCAGGGGGTCAGGCTATGGCTACACCTTC	TRBV6-4	TRBJ1-2	-	TRBD1
CASSDGFISDTQYF	TGTGCCAGCAGCGACGGGTTTATCTCAGATACGCAGTATTTT	TRBV9	TRBJ2-3	-	-
CASSLGGNEKLFF	TGCGCCAGCAGCTTGGGCGGGAATGAAAAACTGTTTTTT	TRBV5-1	TRBJ1-4	-	-
CAIRDSSVSGSSPLHF	TGTGCCATCAGAGACTCGAGCGTATCTGGGTCTTCACCCCTCCACTTT	TRBV10-3	TRBJ1-6	-	-
CASSLAGASYNEQFF	TGCGCCAGCAGCTTGGCCGGAGCCAGCTACAATGAGCAGTTCTTC	TRBV5-1	TRBJ2-1	-	-
CASRSVEDYEQYF	TGTGCCAGCAGATCTGTCGAGGATTACGAGCAGTACTTC	TRBV6-5	TRBJ2-7	-	-
CAISGTGPNYGYTF	TGTGCCATCAGCGGGACAGGACCCAACTATGGCTACACCTTC	TRBV10-3	TRBJ1-2	-	TRBD1
CATRTGRDTGELFF	TGTGCCACGCGGACAGGGAGGGACACCGGGGAGCTGTTTTTT	TRBV19	TRBJ2-2	-	-
CSASRLARTGELFF	TGCAGTGCTAGTCGCCTAGCCCGCACCGGGGAGCTGTTTTTT	TRBV20-1	TRBJ2-2	-	-
CASSLSGGVSGANVLTF	TGTGCCAGCAGCTTATCAGGGGGCGTATCTGGGGCCAACGTCCTGACTTTC	TRBV7-9	TRBJ2-6	-	TRBD1